This T cell receptor (beta chain) was sequenced for a study of blood T cell repertoires in COVID-19. Study-wide background: T cells, B-cell-depleted T cells, or PBMCs provided the cDNA or gDNA that served as material.

Those enrolled, adults aged 18 to 89 years, came from around 25 US areas. Clinical history as reported by participants underpinned cohort assignment. Two negative PCRs, clearance, or symptom resolution were required of recovered Cohort 3 donors. The table came from immunoSEQ multiplex PCR; TCRdb's copy has only in-frame clones and leaves some out. In the table there are about 380,000 clones, 88% of which are singletons. The sequence was collected from a woman in her late teens or twenties who had recovered from COVID-19. Sequencing was performed on PBMCs or T cells enriched from blood (not recorded which).

Here the CDR3 reads CASSLGQGQWYGYTF. CDR3 sequence (DNA): TGTGCCAGCAGCTTGGGGCAGGGGCAGTGGTATGGCTACACCTTC. This chain connects TRBV5-6 to TRBJ1-2, with D perhaps TRBD1 (6 bases). Germline V CDR1 and CDR2: SGHDT, YYEEEE. V lost 0 bases and J 5 bases, leaving 14 bases between the germline ends. This CDR3 has 15 amino acids.